This T cell receptor (beta chain) was documented in a study of shared clonotypes between healthy human individuals. CD8 cells classed as naive were CD45RO-negative and positively selected for CCR7, excluding terminally differentiated effector memory CD45RA+ cells. V lost 1 base, J lost 6 bases, and 16 bases lay in between. The length of the CDR3 is 15 residues. Germline CDR1 is SEHNR and CDR2 is FQNEAQ (reference sequence). The repertoire was sequenced with immunoSEQ multiplex PCR; TCRdb's copy has only in-frame clones and lacks some. The repertoire holds some 2 million clones, approximately 95% seen once, with 1% to 1.3% in the top ten.

The sample was naive CD8+ T cells sorted from blood. The sequence was obtained from a man aged 18 to 35 in good health. The rearrangement joins TRBV7-9 to TRBJ2-7; TRBD1 or TRBD2 may be the D gene (6 bases each). CDR3 residues: CASSLDRAAAGEQYF. As DNA, the CDR3 is TGTGCCAGCAGCTTAGACAGGGCGGCAGCGGGCGAGCAGTACTTC.